The sample holds one count of the clone carrying this TCR beta chain. V was pared by 7 bases and J by 4 bases, with 18 bases between. Germline-derived CDR1 and CDR2 are SQVTM and ANQGSEA. The CDR3 extends over 14 amino acids. The data were taken from a study of blood T cell repertoires in COVID-19. All enrollees were roughly 18 to 89 years old and from roughly 26 US areas. Measured with immunoSEQ multiplex PCR; TCRdb has only the in-frame clones, and not every one. This table holds approximately 350,000 clones, less than 90% found once. Sequenced material: PBMCs or T cells enriched from blood (not recorded which). The V and J genes are TRBV29-1 and TRBJ2-3, with a weak D call TRBD2 (7 bases). The clonotype originates from a woman aged 45-59 years who had recovered from COVID-19. CDR3 residues: CSGDGGALADTQYF. In DNA form, the CDR3 reads TGCAGCGGTGATGGGGGGGCCCTCGCAGATACGCAGTATTTT.